This TCR beta chain was profiled in a study of blood T cells in healthy people across ages. The authors ran a second PCR of roughly 6 to 12 cycles using a sample-barcoded 5' primer and a J-beta primer mix. The authors tagged each cDNA molecule using a template-switch adaptor with 12 random nucleotides. Using its own MiXCR run on the 5' RACE reads, TCRdb lists one record per CDR3 protein. The profile shows roughly 860,000 distinct CDR3 sequences, around 62% of them singletons. Specimen: blood. The receptor was isolated from a man aged 30 to 39 in good health.

CDR3 coding DNA: TGTGCCAGCAGTAATCCGGGGAGCACAGATACGCAGTATTTT. Its protein is CASSNPGSTDTQYF. This chain connects TRBV25-1 to TRBJ2-3, with D maybe TRBD2 (5 bases). The CDR3 length is 14 residues. V was trimmed by 5 bases and J by 0 bases, leaving 9 bases between them. From germline, CDR1 is MGHDK and CDR2 SYGVNS.